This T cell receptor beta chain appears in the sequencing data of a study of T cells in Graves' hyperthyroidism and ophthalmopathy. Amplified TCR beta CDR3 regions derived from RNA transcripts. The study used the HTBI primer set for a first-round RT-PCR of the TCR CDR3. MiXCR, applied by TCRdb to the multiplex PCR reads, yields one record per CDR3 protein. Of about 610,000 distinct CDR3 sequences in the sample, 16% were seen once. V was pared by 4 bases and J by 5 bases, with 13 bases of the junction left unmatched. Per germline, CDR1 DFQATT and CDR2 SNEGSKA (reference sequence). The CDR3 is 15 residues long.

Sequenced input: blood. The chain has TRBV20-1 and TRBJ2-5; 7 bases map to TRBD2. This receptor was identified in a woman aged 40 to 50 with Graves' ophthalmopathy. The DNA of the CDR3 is TGCAGTGCTACCGGGGGGACCTTCCAAGGGGAGACCCAGTACTTC. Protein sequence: CSATGGTFQGETQYF.